This passage covers 17 T cell receptor beta chains from one sample sequenced in a study of PD-1 blockade in classical Hodgkin lymphoma. Profiling relied on immunoSEQ multiplex PCR, and the TCRdb table lists in-frame clones only, not all of them. The table lists about 39,000 clones, about three quarters of them singletons. Documented time point: cycle 4 day 1 (C4D1), after 5 to 7 weeks of nivolumab. With no exception, relapse followed autologous stem cell transplantation in all patients, and brentuximab vedotin exposure varied. Material: peripheral blood mononuclear cells (PBMCs), obtained before the fourth cycle of nivolumab. The receptor source for this set is a human donor with classical Hodgkin lymphoma.

V and J are TRBV6-5 and TRBJ1-6, with D possibly being TRBD1 (6 bases). Germline CDR1 is MNHEY and CDR2 is SVGAGI. The CDR3 totals 13 residues. V shed 3 bases and J shed 13 bases, with 13 bases lying between them. CDR3 in DNA: TGTGCCAGCAGTTATGGGGGGCTCTCCCCCCTCCACTTT. This codes for CASSYGGLSPLHF.

The V call is TRBV5-6, the J call TRBJ1-5, with TRBD1 as a possible D gene (5 bases). Germline values: CDR1 SGHDT, CDR2 YYEEEE. This CDR3 has 16 residues. The V end was cut by 4 bases, the J end by 0 bases, with 14 bases between. Here the CDR3 reads CASSRRGSNSNQPQHF. The CDR3, as DNA: TGTGCCAGCAGCCGCCGGGGCAGTAATAGCAATCAGCCCCAGCATTTT.

This clone was picked up one time. This chain uses TRBV6-4 with TRBJ2-3; no reliable D call. The CDR3 has 13 residues. V gave up 4 bases and J gave up 6 bases, with 11 bases separating them. CDR1 is MRHNA and CDR2 is SNTAGT in the germline V gene. The CDR3, as DNA: TGTGCCAGCAGTGTCAACTATGGGGATACGCAGTATTTT. It encodes CASSVNYGDTQYF.

V gene TRBV5-1 combines with J gene TRBJ2-3; weak D call: TRBD1 (6 bases). In germline, CDR1 is SGHRS, CDR2 YFSETQ. V lost 3 bases to trimming and J lost 3 bases, with 11 bases between them. This CDR3 contains 14 residues. DNA for the CDR3: TGCGCCAGCAGCTGGAGGACAGAGACAGATACGCAGTATTTT. This codes for CASSWRTETDTQYF.

The chain carries TRBV7-8 and TRBJ1-5, with no clear D. V was pared by 0 bases and J by 7 bases, with 10 bases between. This CDR3 has 14 amino acids. Germline values: CDR1 SGHVS, CDR2 FQNEAQ. CDR3 sequence (DNA): TGTGCCAGCAGCTTAGCAGCGGCTACACAGCCCCAGCATTTT. Encoded protein: CASSLAAATQPQHF.

This clone occurred once. This sequence joins TRBV28 and TRBJ2-7, with 7 bases matching TRBD1. This CDR3 comprises 16 residues. Germline assignment: CDR1 MDHEN and CDR2 SYDVKM. Trimming removed 3 bases from V and 2 bases from J; junction bases left unmatched: 10. CDR3 DNA sequence: TGTGCCAGCAGTTTTTCTTGGACAGGACTTCCCTACGAGCAGTACTTC. It encodes CASSFSWTGLPYEQYF.

The V call is TRBV15, the J call TRBJ2-4, with TRBD1 identical over 7 bases. The CDR3 spans 18 residues. Per germline, CDR1 LNHNV and CDR2 YYDKDF (reference sequence). With V trimmed by 0 bases and J by 4 bases, 12 bases remained unmatched. CDR3 amino acids: CATSRESGTARGKNIQYF. The CDR3 nucleotides are TGTGCCACCAGCAGAGAGTCCGGGACAGCAAGGGGGAAAAACATTCAGTACTTC.

This sequence joins TRBV27 and TRBJ1-3; D ambiguous. The germline V and J ends were trimmed by 6 bases and 0 bases, with 12 bases remaining between them. The CDR3 has 15 amino acids. The germline V gene has CDR1 MNHEY and CDR2 SMNVEV (reference sequence). The CDR3, as DNA: TGTGCCAGCAGAGGGCAGGCGAACTCTGGAAACACCATATATTTT. Its protein product is CASRGQANSGNTIYF.

This clone was seen a single time. V usage is TRBV29-1 and J usage is TRBJ1-1; 9 bases match TRBD1. There are 15 residues in the CDR3. Germline CDR1 is SQVTM and CDR2 is ANQGSEA. Trimming took 3 bases from V and 4 from J; bases not matched to a gene: 9. The CDR3 nucleotides are TGCAGCGTTGACGCATTGACAGGGGGACTCACTGAAGCTTTCTTT. This gives the protein CSVDALTGGLTEAFF.

The gene calls are TRBV19 and TRBJ2-1; a weak D match, TRBD2 (6 bases). The CDR3 is made up of 16 amino acids. CDR1 and CDR2 (germline): LNHDA, SQIVND (reference sequence). V shed 6 bases and J shed 0 bases, with 15 bases lying between them. CDR3 coding DNA: TGTGCCAGTAGAGCCGCCGCGGGGAGCTCCTACAATGAGCAGTTCTTC. It encodes CASRAAAGSSYNEQFF. The whole variable domain, remainder taken from reference TRBV19 and TRBJ2-1, is DGGITQSPKYLFRKEGQNVTLSCEQNLNHDAMYWYRQDPGQGLRLIYYSQIVNDFQKGDIAEGYSVSREKKESFPLTVTSAQKNPTAFYLCASRAAAGSSYNEQFFGPGTRLTVL.

The rearrangement uses TRBV30 and TRBJ1-6, with 7 bases lining up with TRBD1. The V gene's germline CDR1 is GTSNPN and CDR2 SVGIG (reference sequence). This CDR3 has 13 amino acids. The junction had 2 bases not matched to a gene; V was cut back by 3 bases and J by 6 bases. CDR3 residues: CAWSRDSNSPLHF. The DNA for the CDR3 is TGTGCCTGGAGCAGGGACAGTAATTCACCCCTCCACTTT.

V usage is TRBV19 and J usage is TRBJ1-5; D uncertain. Trimming removed 6 bases at V and 3 bases at J, with 15 bases between. Germline CDR1 LNHDA, CDR2 SQIVND (reference sequence). This CDR3 has 15 residues. The CDR3 sequence: CASRSGVYPNQPQHF. CDR3 sequence (DNA): TGTGCCAGTAGATCTGGGGTTTATCCCAATCAGCCCCAGCATTTT.

The V and J genes are TRBV9 and TRBJ1-2; 7 bases are shared with TRBD1. This CDR3 is built from 14 residues. CDR1 SGDLS and CDR2 YYNGEE come from the germline V gene. V gave up 2 bases and J gave up 8 bases; unmatched junction bases: 9. CDR3 DNA: TGTGCCAGCAGCGTTGGTAGACAGGGCGGAGGCTACACCTTC. This codes for CASSVGRQGGGYTF.

V and J are TRBV2 and TRBJ2-7; weak D call: TRBD1 (6 bases). This CDR3 is built from 12 residues. Germline lookup yields CDR1 SNHLY and CDR2 FYNNEI. The DNA of the CDR3 is TGTGCGACCTTCAGGGGTACGGGCGAGCAGTACTTC. Translating it yields CATFRGTGEQYF.

This rearrangement joins TRBV7-3 to TRBJ2-1, with D tentatively TRBD1 (6 bases). CDR3 size: 14 residues. Trimming took off 1 base at V and 16 bases at J, with 20 bases between the two ends. Germline CDR1 and CDR2: SGHTA and FQGTGA. CDR3 sequence: CASSLMAGADLYFF. The CDR3 DNA follows: TGTGCCAGCAGCTTAATGGCAGGGGCAGACTTGTATTTCTTC.

The chain joins TRBV2 to TRBJ2-2; 11 bases align to TRBD1. Germline-derived CDR1 and CDR2 are SNHLY and FYNNEI. The CDR3 consists of 15 residues. V trimming: 6 bases; J trimming: 7 bases; junction bases outside the gene matches: 7. This chain's CDR3 is CASSPDRGLDGELFF. Written as DNA, the CDR3 is TGTGCCAGCAGCCCGGACAGGGGGCTTGACGGGGAGCTGTTTTTT.

The chain carries TRBV4-2 and TRBJ1-1; the D is unclear. This CDR3 has 14 amino acids. V was clipped by 1 base and J by 3 bases, with 9 bases between them. Germline V gene sequence: CDR1 LGHNA, CDR2 YNFKEQ. The CDR3 DNA follows: TGTGCCAGCAGCCAAGGTGTCCAGGACACTGAAGCTTTCTTT. Translation: CASSQGVQDTEAFF.